Reported below is one T cell receptor (beta chain). The data were produced by immunoSEQ multiplex PCR, yet TCRdb's version contains in-frame clones alone and is incomplete. This table has 250,000 to 300,000 clones, almost 85% appearing once. The sample comes from a study of control samples from healthy donors and cancer patients. This CDR3 spans 16 amino acids. The sequence was collected from a woman between 55 and 75 years old with lung cancer. The chain uses TRBV21-1 and TRBJ1-5. TRBV21-1 is shown as a pseudogene. Sequenced input: PBMCs. The CDR3, as DNA: TGTGCCAGCAGCAAGCTCGAGGGTTTAGGCAATCAGCCCCAGCATTTT. The encoded protein is CASSKLEGLGNQPQHF.